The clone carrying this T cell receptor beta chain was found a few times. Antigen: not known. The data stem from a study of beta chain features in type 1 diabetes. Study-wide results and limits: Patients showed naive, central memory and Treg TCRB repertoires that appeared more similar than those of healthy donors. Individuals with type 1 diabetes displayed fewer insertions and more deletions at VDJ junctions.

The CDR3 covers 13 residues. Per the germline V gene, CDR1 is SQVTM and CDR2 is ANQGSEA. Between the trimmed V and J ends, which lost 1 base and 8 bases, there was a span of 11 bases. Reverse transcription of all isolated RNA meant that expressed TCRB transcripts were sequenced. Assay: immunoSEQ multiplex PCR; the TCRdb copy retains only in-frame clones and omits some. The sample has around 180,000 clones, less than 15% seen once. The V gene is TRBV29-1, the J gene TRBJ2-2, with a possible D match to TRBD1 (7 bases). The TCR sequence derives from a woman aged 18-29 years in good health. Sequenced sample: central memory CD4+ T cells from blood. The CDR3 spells CSVEGRGAGELFF. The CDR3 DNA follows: TGCAGCGTTGAAGGCAGGGGGGCAGGGGAGCTGTTTTTT.